This is a list of T cell receptor beta chains from one sample in a study of shared clonotypes between healthy human individuals. Measured with immunoSEQ multiplex PCR; TCRdb has only the in-frame clones, and not every one. This sample yields 2 million to 2.5 million clones, of which approximately 95% are seen a single time; 0.13% belongs to the top ten. The sequenced material came from naive CD4+ T cells sorted from blood. The receptors originated from a man younger than 30 in good health. Each CDR3 is given without its conserved first and last residue. Fields, in order: V gene, CDR3 protein.

TRBV4-3,ASSQEAGPNEKLF
TRBV5-5,ASSSLGEDNQPQH
TRBV5-1,ASSFGGAGNTEAF
TRBV5-1,ASSLGMAYGYT
TRBV7-9,ASSSGLASITQY
TRBV27,ASSSHASGANVLT
TRBV30,AWRAGAKNIQY
TRBV6-5,ASSYSTVDSPLH
TRBV28,ASSLGQFSGNTIY
TRBV2,ASIEGGAPSTEAF
TRBV7-8,ASSLDRGETQY